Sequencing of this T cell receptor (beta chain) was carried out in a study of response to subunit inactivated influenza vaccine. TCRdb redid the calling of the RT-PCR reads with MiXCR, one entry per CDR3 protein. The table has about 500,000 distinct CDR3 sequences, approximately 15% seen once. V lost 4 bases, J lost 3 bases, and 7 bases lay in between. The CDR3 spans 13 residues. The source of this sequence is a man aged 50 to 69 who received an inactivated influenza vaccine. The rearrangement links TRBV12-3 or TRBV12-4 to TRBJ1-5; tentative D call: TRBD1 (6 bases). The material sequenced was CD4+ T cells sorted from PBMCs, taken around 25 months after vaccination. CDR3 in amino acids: CASSWDNNQPQHF. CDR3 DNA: TGTGCCAGCAGTTGGGACAACAATCAGCCCCAGCATTTT.